The present TCR beta chain was sequenced within a study of blood T cell repertoires in COVID-19. Across the study: The study drew acute and convalescent COVID-19 samples from the United States, Italy and Spain. T cells, B-cell-depleted T cells, or PBMCs provided the cDNA or gDNA that served as material.

As handled by the study authors: Reference gene primer amplification yielded estimated nucleated cell counts. Sequencing was performed with immunoSEQ multiplex PCR; in TCRdb, only in-frame clones are kept and a portion is missing. D and trimming come from the DNA, and the V and J calls and clone size come from that table. The data show some 90,000 clones, about 90% seen once. CDR1 and CDR2 (germline): SEHNR, FQNEAQ (reference sequence). This CDR3 spans 15 amino acids. With V trimmed by 5 bases and J by 0 bases, 5 bases remained unmatched. This sequence was found in a woman between 50 and 59 years old in a cohort sampled during active COVID-19. Sequenced sample: peripheral blood. The gene calls are TRBV7-9 and TRBJ2-3; 7 nucleotides match TRBD2. The CDR3: CASSELASSTDTQYF. In DNA, the CDR3 is TGTGCCAGCAGCGAACTAGCGTCTAGCACAGATACGCAGTATTTT.